Sequencing of this TCR beta chain was carried out in a study of beta chain features in type 1 diabetes. General study points: TCRB CDR3s from Type 1 diabetes patients were moderately but significantly shorter in all four CD4+ subsets.

As every portion of the isolated RNA was reverse transcribed, the sequencing read expressed TCRB transcripts. Clones were read by immunoSEQ multiplex PCR, and TCRdb kept only the in-frame ones, dropping some. The table lists around 430,000 clones, approximately 30% of them singletons. As for this clone: Its antigen remains unknown.

The sample was naive CD4+ T cells from blood. This TCR was sampled from a man between 18 and 29 years old in good health.

The CDR3 sequence: CASSPFRGQGPNEQYF. The CDR3 nucleotides read TGTGCCAGCAGCCCGTTCCGGGGACAGGGTCCCAACGAGCAGTACTTC. This chain connects TRBV7-9 to TRBJ2-7, with TRBD1 matching over 9 bases. Trimming cost V 5 bases and J 5 bases; bases outside gene matches: 13. CDR1 and CDR2 from the germline V gene are SEHNR and FQNEAQ (reference sequence). The CDR3 has 16 amino acids.